Below, 31 T cell receptor beta chains from the same sample are listed, as sequenced in a study of T cell responses to AZD1222 COVID-19 vaccine. Method: immunoSEQ multiplex PCR; TCRdb's copy keeps in-frame clones and lacks some. The sample gives about 93,000 clones, 80% to 90% of which show up once; about 6% is in the top ten. Sequencing used peripheral blood, obtained on day 0 of AZD1222 vaccination. The receptors derive from an adult in good health.

The chain employs TRBV5-4 and TRBJ2-3; tentative D call: TRBD2 (7 bases). Between the trimmed V and J ends, which lost 0 bases and 4 bases, there was a span of 15 bases. The CDR3 covers 16 residues. Germline assignment: CDR1 SGHNT and CDR2 YYREEE (reference sequence). The DNA for the CDR3 is TGTGCCAGCAGCTTGGTAGGGGGGGGGCCATCAGATACGCAGTATTTT. This translates into CASSLVGGGPSDTQYF.

This clone appeared once. V usage is TRBV11-2 and J usage is TRBJ2-3, with TRBD2 matching 13 bases. The J segment lost 6 bases and the V segment lost 5 bases, leaving 5 bases of the junction unmatched. Germline values: CDR1 SGHAT, CDR2 FQNNGV. The CDR3 totals 15 residues. The CDR3 loop reads CASSKGLAGADTQYF. The CDR3 coding sequence is TGTGCCAGCAGCAAAGGACTAGCGGGGGCGGATACGCAGTATTTT.

J is TRBJ1-1 and V is TRBV29-1; D uncertain. CDR3 size: 15 residues. Germline V gene data show CDR1 as SQVTM and CDR2 as ANQGSEA. V lost 6 bases and J 0 bases, leaving 17 bases between the germline ends. The CDR3 is CSVQRALTLNTEAFF. The CDR3 bases are TGCAGCGTCCAAAGGGCGCTGACGTTGAACACTGAAGCTTTCTTT.

The V gene is TRBV5-1, the J gene TRBJ1-1, with D possibly TRBD1 on 5 matching bases. Between the trimmed V and J ends, which lost 6 bases and 1 base, there was a span of 19 bases. The germline CDR1 and CDR2 sequences are SGHRS and YFSETQ. The CDR3 is 16 amino acids. For the CDR3, the DNA is TGCGCCAGCACGATAGACAGCCTCCCAACGAACACTGAAGCTTTCTTT. Translating gives CASTIDSLPTNTEAFF.

V gene TRBV14 combines with J gene TRBJ2-7; the match to TRBD2 covers 12 bases. With V trimmed by 3 bases and J by 2 bases, 2 bases remained unmatched. The CDR3 is made up of 15 amino acids. In germline, CDR1 is SGHDN, CDR2 FVKESK. In nucleotides, the CDR3 is TGTGCCAGCAGCCATCCTAGCGGGGGGGCCTACGAGCAGTACTTC. This gives the protein CASSHPSGGAYEQYF.

The rearrangement uses TRBV7-9 and TRBJ2-3, with TRBD1 matching over 9 bases. The germline V gene encodes CDR1 SEHNR and CDR2 FQNEAQ (reference sequence). The V segment lost 4 bases and the J segment 4 bases; nucleotides outside the gene matches: 9. The CDR3 extends over 16 amino acids. CDR3 DNA sequence: TGTGCCAGCAGCTCCGGACAGGGGAAACACGCAGATACGCAGTATTTT. Protein product: CASSSGQGKHADTQYF.

Note on this clone: Other DNA sequences from this sample encode an identical CDR3 as well. The gene calls are TRBV4-1 and TRBJ1-5, with unresolved D. The V gene lost 3 bases and the J gene lost 5 bases, with 11 bases spanning the gap. The CDR3 is made up of 14 amino acids. Germline CDR1 is MGHRA and CDR2 is YSYEKL. The chain's CDR3 is CASSQTGHYQPQHF. CDR3 coding DNA: TGCGCCAGCAGCCAGACGGGTCATTATCAGCCCCAGCATTTT.

In this sample, this clone turned up once. The chain recombines TRBV7-2 with TRBJ1-2, with TRBD1 identical over 8 bases. The CDR3 consists of 16 residues. Trimming removed 2 bases from V and 8 bases from J; junction bases left unmatched: 13. Germline-derived CDR1 and CDR2 are SGHTA and FQGNSA. This CDR3 is CASSLYGVGQASGYTF. The CDR3 DNA is TGTGCCAGCAGCTTATATGGGGTGGGACAGGCGTCGGGCTACACCTTC.

V usage is TRBV2 and J usage is TRBJ1-3; TRBD1 aligns across 9 bases. The CDR3 has 14 amino acids. V shed 10 bases, J shed 0 bases, and the junction held 4 bases outside the gene matches. Looked up from germline, CDR1 is SNHLY and CDR2 is FYNNEI. Written as DNA, the CDR3 is TGTGCCACCGGGACAGGGCTCTCTGGAAACACCATATATTTT. Amino acids: CATGTGLSGNTIYF.

The rearrangement uses TRBV19 and TRBJ1-4; D may be TRBD1 (5 bases). The CDR3 is 14 amino acids. V lost 6 bases to trimming and J lost 2 bases, with 10 bases between them. Germline CDR1 reads LNHDA; CDR2 reads SQIVND (reference sequence). CDR3 nucleotide sequence: TGTGCCAGTAGGGGAGGGGCGACTAATGAAAAACTGTTTTTT. This sequence encodes CASRGGATNEKLFF.

The genes are TRBV19 and TRBJ2-1, with TRBD1 identical over 8 bases. The ends lost 6 bases at V and 9 bases at J; junction bases unmatched: 10. Germline CDR1 is LNHDA and CDR2 is SQIVND (reference sequence). The CDR3 has 14 residues. The DNA of the CDR3 is TGTGCCAGTAGCCCGGACAGGGCTCGGGTTGAGCAGTTCTTC. This gives the protein CASSPDRARVEQFF.

The chain uses TRBV27 and TRBJ2-1; 11 bases are a match to TRBD2. The CDR3 extends over 14 amino acids. Germline-derived CDR1 and CDR2 are MNHEY and SMNVEV (reference sequence). Unmatched junction bases numbered 1, after V lost 5 bases and J lost 4 bases. CDR3 sequence (DNA): TGTGCCAGCAGTCTAGCGGGAGGATACAATGAGCAGTTCTTC. It is translated as CASSLAGGYNEQFF.

The chain links TRBV30 to TRBJ2-1; D possibly corresponds to TRBD1 (5 bases). Germline lookup yields CDR1 GTSNPN and CDR2 SVGIG (reference sequence). Trimming stripped 4 bases from V and 6 bases from J, with 16 bases between. CDR3 length: 14 amino acids. The CDR3 here is CAWMEWGLGNEQFF. In DNA, the CDR3 is TGTGCCTGGATGGAGTGGGGCCTGGGCAATGAGCAGTTCTTC.

The V call is TRBV23-1, the J call TRBJ2-1, with TRBD2 matching 13 bases. TRBV23-1 belongs to the ORF category, with a function that is uncertain. With 1 base clipped from V and 0 bases from J, the junction kept 9 bases outside the gene matches. This CDR3 has 20 amino acids. As DNA, the CDR3 is TGCGCCAGCAGTCAATGGGGGACTAGCGGGGCCCTGCACTCCTACAATGAGCAGTTCTTC. This gives the protein CASSQWGTSGALHSYNEQFF.

Here the CDR3 reads CASSFGTGQDTEAFF. CDR3 DNA: TGTGCCAGCAGTTTTGGTACAGGGCAGGACACTGAAGCTTTCTTT. This chain uses TRBV27 with TRBJ1-1; D perhaps matches TRBD1 (6 bases). Germline-derived CDR1 and CDR2 are MNHEY and SMNVEV (reference sequence). The germline V and J ends were trimmed by 3 bases and 3 bases, with 14 bases remaining between them. The CDR3 sequence is 15 residues long.

This chain uses TRBV18 with TRBJ1-4; D unclear. Germline V CDR1 and CDR2: KGHSH, LQKENI. This CDR3 contains 16 residues. V gave up 2 bases and J gave up 0 bases, with 10 bases separating them. Here the CDR3 reads CASSPSLGSTNEKLFF. The CDR3 DNA is TGTGCCAGCTCACCATCGTTGGGGTCAACTAATGAAAAACTGTTTTTT.

This chain joins TRBV25-1 and TRBJ1-1; the match to TRBD1 covers 8 bases. CDR3 length equals 14 residues. The germline V gene encodes CDR1 MGHDK and CDR2 SYGVNS. V trimming: 1 base; J trimming: 4 bases; junction bases outside the gene matches: 2. This CDR3 reads CASSEWTGTTEAFF. The CDR3 DNA reads TGTGCCAGCAGTGAATGGACAGGGACCACTGAAGCTTTCTTT.

This rearrangement joins TRBV9 to TRBJ1-6; D is possibly TRBD1 (5 bases). V was shortened by 0 bases and J by 5 bases, with 6 bases between the two germline ends. Germline loops: CDR1 SGDLS, CDR2 YYNGEE. This CDR3 contains 14 residues. In nucleotides, the CDR3 is TGTGCCAGCAGCGTAGGACAGAATAATTCACCCCTCCACTTT. It codes for CASSVGQNNSPLHF.

The chain combines TRBV1 with TRBJ1-6; the D segment call TRBD1 is taken from the table without a DNA check. TRBV1 has pseudogene status. The CDR3 is 13 amino acids. As DNA, the CDR3 is TGCACCAGCAGCCCGGACAGTAATTCACCCCTCCACTTT. Translation: CTSSPDSNSPLHF.

This clone appeared a few times. The V gene is TRBV9, the J gene TRBJ1-2, with 7 positions matching TRBD1. Germline trimming cut 4 bases from V and 4 bases from J; bases unmatched to any gene: 10. CDR3 size: 15 residues. Germline values: CDR1 SGDLS, CDR2 YYNGEE. CDR3 coding DNA: TGTGCCAGCAGCCCCACGACAGGGTGGGCCTATGGCTACACCTTC. The encoded protein is CASSPTTGWAYGYTF.

The chain employs TRBV6-2 or TRBV6-3 and TRBJ2-7; D is ambiguous. CDR1 and CDR2 (germline): MNHEY, SVGEGT. Between the trimmed V and J ends, which lost 2 bases and 1 base, there was a span of 12 bases. The CDR3 runs 15 residues. CDR3 DNA: TGTGCCAGCAGTTACCTGGCTAGTGCGTCCTACGAGCAGTACTTC. Its translation: CASSYLASASYEQYF.

The chain has TRBV7-8 and TRBJ2-7, with 9 bases identical to TRBD2. Germline CDR1 SGHVS, CDR2 FQNEAQ. The CDR3 spans 14 residues. The V gene end was trimmed by 5 bases and the J gene end by 3 bases; junction bases not matched to a gene: 5. The CDR3 coding sequence is TGTGCCAGCAGCCCCAAGACTAGCGGCTACGAGCAGTACTTC. It is translated as CASSPKTSGYEQYF.

The chain links TRBV19 to TRBJ1-5; D call uncertain. This CDR3 spans 16 amino acids. V lost 6 bases to trimming and J lost 1 base, with 16 bases between them. Germline V gives CDR1 LNHDA, CDR2 SQIVND (reference sequence). The CDR3 loop reads CASRGGELWSNQPQHF. Written as DNA, the CDR3 is TGTGCCAGTAGAGGCGGGGAGCTTTGGAGCAATCAGCCCCAGCATTTT.

This chain connects TRBV5-1 to TRBJ2-2; perhaps D is TRBD1 or TRBD2 (6 bases each). V was cut by 1 base and J by 13 bases, with 14 bases left in between. Germline lookup yields CDR1 SGHRS and CDR2 YFSETQ. The CDR3 length is 13 residues. The CDR3 nucleotides read TGCGCCAGCAGCTTGAACGGCAGGGGAGGGCTGTTTTTT. The encoded protein is CASSLNGRGGLFF.

The rearrangement joins TRBV6-2 or TRBV6-3 to TRBJ2-5; D gene uncertain. The V gene lost 0 bases and the J gene lost 0 bases, with 8 bases spanning the gap. Germline CDR1 reads MNHEY; CDR2 reads SVGEGT. The CDR3 has 15 amino acids. This chain's CDR3 is CASSYSKKYQETQYF. CDR3 nucleotide sequence: TGTGCCAGCAGTTACTCGAAGAAGTACCAAGAGACCCAGTACTTC.

The chain recombines TRBV3-1 (or the pseudogene TRBV3-2) with TRBJ1-1; D not certain. The CDR3 has 16 residues. The V and J ends lost 1 base and 1 base respectively, with 13 bases between them. Looked up from germline, CDR1 is LGHDT and CDR2 is YNNKEL (reference sequence). The CDR3 DNA sequence: TGTGCCAGCAGCCAAGTAGAGGGTAGGGCGAACACTGAAGCTTTCTTT. Its protein product is CASSQVEGRANTEAFF.

The J gene is TRBJ2-2, the V gene TRBV5-1, with D perhaps TRBD1 (5 bases). Per the germline V gene, CDR1 is SGHRS and CDR2 is YFSETQ. V lost 0 bases, J lost 5 bases, and 17 bases lay in between. The CDR3 loop spans 17 amino acids. CDR3 sequence (DNA): TGCGCCAGCAGCTTGGATCCCCGGGTTAGGGGAACCGGGGAGCTGTTTTTT. This encodes CASSLDPRVRGTGELFF.

Here the CDR3 DNA reads TGTGCCAACGGACAGGGGTCCGGGGAGCTGTTTTTT. It is translated as CANGQGSGELFF. V gene TRBV6-5 combines with J gene TRBJ2-2; 9 positions agree with TRBD1. The CDR3 length is 12 residues. The junction had 3 bases not matched to a gene; V was cut back by 10 bases and J by 6 bases. The germline gives CDR1 MNHEY, CDR2 SVGAGI.

V and J are TRBV4-1 and TRBJ2-7, with TRBD2 matching 9 bases. Germline V gene lookup returns CDR1 MGHRA and CDR2 YSYEKL. V gave up 1 base and J gave up 2 bases; unmatched junction bases: 3. The CDR3 has 15 amino acids. Here the CDR3 reads CASSQGPSGAYEQYF. CDR3 DNA sequence: TGCGCCAGCAGCCAAGGTCCTAGCGGGGCCTACGAGCAGTACTTC.

This chain connects TRBV9 to TRBJ1-2, with D tentatively TRBD1 (6 bases). This CDR3 has 15 amino acids. Germline values: CDR1 SGDLS, CDR2 YYNGEE. V was clipped by 4 bases and J by 7 bases, with 20 bases between them. The CDR3 is CASSPHEGGLGGYTF. CDR3 nucleotide sequence: TGTGCCAGCAGCCCCCACGAGGGGGGGCTCGGTGGCTACACCTTC. Variable domain in full (rest from reference TRBV9 and TRBJ1-2): DSGVTQTPKHLITATGQRVTLRCSPRSGDLSVYWYQQSLDQGLQFLIQYYNGEERAKGNILERFSAQQFPDLHSELNLSSLELGDSALYFCASSPHEGGLGGYTFGSGTRLTVV.

The V and J genes are TRBV11-3 and TRBJ2-3; 7 bases are shared with TRBD1. The CDR3 has 12 amino acids. Germline CDR1 SGHNT, CDR2 YENEEA. The ends lost 4 bases at V and 13 bases at J; junction bases unmatched: 8. The CDR3 here is CASSSRGKSEYF. In nucleotides, the CDR3 is TGTGCCAGCAGCTCCAGGGGGAAATCAGAGTATTTT.